What follows are 29 T cell receptor beta chains derived from one specimen sequenced in a study of Graves' ophthalmopathy and Graves' hyperthyroidism. Amplification of TCR beta CDR3 regions used RNA transcripts. First-round RT-PCR used HTBI primers; second-round multiplex PCR followed. MiXCR, run by TCRdb on the multiplex PCR reads, gives a single entry per CDR3 protein. This sample has 500,000 to 600,000 distinct CDR3 sequences; less than 45% occur once, and the top ten carry 3.5% to 5%. Sample: peripheral blood or thyroid tissue (not recorded which). These receptor sequences come from an adult man with Graves' hyperthyroidism.

This clonotype was counted between two and nine times. This sequence joins TRBV20-1 and TRBJ1-5; D is uncertain. The CDR3 is 12 amino acids. Germline CDR1 reads DFQATT; CDR2 reads SNEGSKA (reference sequence). With 7 bases removed from V and 7 bases from J, the gap between germline ends came to 14 bases. The CDR3 bases are TGCAGTGGACCACCAAGAATACAGCCCCAGCATTTT. Translating it yields CSGPPRIQPQHF.

Many counts were recorded for this clonotype. The genes are TRBV5-6 and TRBJ1-1; D gene unclear. Germline V gives CDR1 SGHDT, CDR2 YYEEEE. The ends were cut back, 9 bases at V and 1 base at J, with 13 bases in the middle. CDR3 length: 13 residues. The DNA of the CDR3 is TGTGCCACCTCGCCCGGAAGGAACACTGAAGCTTTCTTT. It specifies CATSPGRNTEAFF.

The rearrangement uses TRBV29-1 and TRBJ2-7; 10 positions match TRBD1. Germline V gives CDR1 SQVTM, CDR2 ANQGSEA. V lost 8 bases and J lost 7; bases outside the gene matches: 8. The CDR3 contains 12 residues. CDR3 loop: CSLRQGAREQYF. The CDR3 DNA reads as TGCAGCTTGAGACAGGGGGCGAGGGAGCAGTACTTC.

This chain joins TRBV28 and TRBJ1-5; D call uncertain. V was shortened by 9 bases and J by 2 bases, with 11 bases between the two germline ends. The V gene's germline CDR1 is MDHEN and CDR2 SYDVKM. This CDR3 spans 13 amino acids. Here the CDR3 reads CASQLPGNQPQHF. DNA for the CDR3: TGTGCCAGTCAGTTGCCCGGCAATCAGCCCCAGCATTTT. Supplemented by reference TRBV28 and TRBJ1-5, the full variable domain reads DVKVTQSSRYLVKRTGEKVFLECVQDMDHENMFWYRQDPGLGLRLIYFSYDVKMKEKGDIPEGYSVSREKKERFSLILESASTNQTSMYLCASQLPGNQPQHFGDGTRLSIL.

This clonotype was found many times. The J gene is TRBJ1-5, the V gene TRBV2, with D perhaps TRBD1 (5 bases). CDR1 is SNHLY, CDR2 FYNNEI, per germline. Trimming left V 5 bases short and J 6 bases short, with 11 bases between. The length of the CDR3 is 13 residues. The CDR3 loop reads CASSWDGAQPQHF. As DNA, the CDR3 is TGTGCCAGCAGTTGGGACGGGGCTCAGCCCCAGCATTTT. The full variable domain, with the rest looked up from reference TRBV2 and TRBJ1-5, is EPEVTQTPSHQVTQMGQEVILRCVPISNHLYFYWYRQILGQKVEFLVSFYNNEISEKSEIFDDQFSVERPDGSNFTLKIRSTKLEDSAMYFCASSWDGAQPQHFGDGTRLSIL.

This clonotype was counted many times. The chain is built from TRBV12-3 or TRBV12-4 and TRBJ1-3; D is unclear. V was trimmed by 2 bases and J by 4 bases, leaving 12 bases between them. The CDR3 sequence is 15 residues long. The CDR3 region is CASSLRGPLGNTIYF. The CDR3 DNA reads as TGTGCCAGCAGTTTAAGAGGTCCCCTGGGAAACACCATATATTTT.

Remarks on this clonotype: A much larger clone sits a single nucleotide away, making a read error possible. The chain has TRBV7-9 and TRBJ2-7; D possibly corresponds to TRBD1 (5 bases). Germline V lookup: CDR1 SEHNR, CDR2 FQNEAQ (reference sequence). V gave up 6 bases and J gave up 7 bases, with 10 bases separating them. The CDR3 totals 11 residues. The CDR3 loop reads CASRGVDEQYF. Here the CDR3 DNA reads TGTGCCAGCAGAGGGGTGGATGAGCAGTACTTC.

The chain couples TRBV29-1 to TRBJ1-2, with D unclear. The CDR3 is 11 amino acids. Germline values: CDR1 SQVTM, CDR2 ANQGSEA. The CDR3 DNA is TGCAGTCCTCCCGGGAGGTATGGCTACACCTTC. Encoded protein: CSPPGRYGYTF.

There are many counts of this clonotype. The rearrangement uses TRBV6-2 or TRBV6-3 and TRBJ2-5; 9 bases map to TRBD1. This CDR3 is 14 amino acids long. The germline gives CDR1 MNHEY, CDR2 SVGEGT. V gave up 6 bases and J gave up 0 bases; unmatched junction bases: 2. The CDR3 loop reads CASSGTGYQETQYF. The CDR3 nucleotides are TGTGCCAGCAGCGGGACAGGGTACCAAGAGACCCAGTACTTC.

This clonotype has at least ten counts. The V and J genes are TRBV29-1 and TRBJ2-5; 14 nucleotides agree with TRBD2. The CDR3 loop spans 14 amino acids. Looked up from germline, CDR1 is SQVTM and CDR2 is ANQGSEA. V trimming: 7 bases; J trimming: 7 bases; junction bases outside the gene matches: 8. CDR3: CSAGTSGSGGTQYF. The CDR3 DNA follows: TGCAGCGCCGGGACTAGCGGGAGCGGGGGGACCCAGTACTTC. Complete variable domain (other parts from reference TRBV29-1 and TRBJ2-5): SAVISQKPSRDICQRGTSLTIQCQVDSQVTMMFWYRQQPGQSLTLIATANQGSEATYESGFVIDKFPISRPNLTFSTLTVSNMSPEDSSIYLCSAGTSGSGGTQYFGPGTRLLVL.

This clonotype was detected ten times or more. The chain recombines TRBV25-1 with TRBJ1-5; a possible D gene is TRBD1 (5 bases). Trimming took 6 bases from V and 3 from J, leaving 15 bases between them. CDR3 size: 15 residues. Germline V gene data show CDR1 as MGHDK and CDR2 as SYGVNS. Here the CDR3 reads CASSGGVTDNQPQHF. The CDR3 DNA is TGTGCCAGCAGCGGGGGGGTTACAGACAATCAGCCCCAGCATTTT. Based on the CDR3 plus reference TRBV25-1 and TRBJ1-5, the full variable domain is EADIYQTPRYLVIGTGKKITLECSQTMGHDKMYWYQQDPGMELHLIHYSYGVNSTEKGDLSSESTVSRIRTEHFPLTLESARPSHTSQYLCASSGGVTDNQPQHFGDGTRLSIL.

The rearrangement joins TRBV9 to TRBJ1-2; 9 bases line up with TRBD1. This CDR3 has 15 residues. Germline CDR1 SGDLS, CDR2 YYNGEE. Trimming cost V 7 bases and J 4 bases; bases outside gene matches: 11. CDR3 amino acids: CASGQGQGELYGYTF. The CDR3 bases are TGTGCCAGCGGGCAGGGACAGGGCGAACTCTATGGCTACACCTTC.

The chain couples TRBV10-3 to TRBJ2-7; D gene unclear. This CDR3 contains 12 residues. The V gene's germline CDR1 is ENHRY and CDR2 SYGVKD. V lost 8 bases to trimming and J lost 6 bases, with 14 bases between them. This CDR3 reads CAIADRTVEQYF. The CDR3 DNA is TGTGCCATCGCGGACCGAACAGTCGAGCAGTACTTC.

V is TRBV7-2 and J is TRBJ2-7, with D perhaps TRBD1 (5 bases). Germline CDR1 and CDR2: SGHTA and FQGNSA. The CDR3 is 14 amino acids. V shed 5 bases and J shed 2 bases, with 13 bases lying between them. This chain's CDR3 is CASSRRGQTYEQYF. CDR3 bases: TGTGCCAGCAGCCGACGAGGACAAACCTACGAGCAGTACTTC.

The rearrangement joins TRBV11-1 to TRBJ2-7; D might be TRBD1 (6 bases). CDR1 and CDR2 (germline): SGHAT, FQDESV (reference sequence). This CDR3 spans 13 amino acids. V was pared by 2 bases and J by 6 bases, with 11 bases between. The CDR3 is CASSLIQGGEQYF. The CDR3 DNA reads as TGTGCCAGCAGCTTAATACAGGGTGGCGAGCAGTACTTC.

The chain's CDR3 is CASSPLAGGPGQEQYF. Here the CDR3 DNA reads TGTGCCAGCAGCCCGTTGGCGGGGGGGCCGGGGCAGGAGCAGTACTTC. V and J are TRBV5-4 and TRBJ2-7; 9 bases fit TRBD2. Germline CDR1 SGHNT, CDR2 YYREEE (reference sequence). The trim removed 4 bases at V and 7 bases at J, leaving 15 bases unmatched. The CDR3 is 16 amino acids.

This clonotype turned up a few times. This chain links TRBV4-2 with TRBJ2-5; 10 bases align to TRBD1. J lost 0 bases, V lost 5 bases, and 3 bases had no gene match. This CDR3 spans 15 amino acids. Germline V gene sequence: CDR1 LGHNA, CDR2 YNFKEQ. The CDR3 DNA reads as TGTGCCAGCAGCGACAGGGGGCCGGACCAAGAGACCCAGTACTTC. Protein product: CASSDRGPDQETQYF.

A remark on this clonotype: The CDR3 carries no conserved terminal phenylalanine or tryptophan, so it likely arises from a read error. The limits of the CDR3 on the DNA are not certain, so only TCRdb's listed CDR3 is given. This chain uses TRBV7-3 with TRBJ1-1. Germline V gene lookup returns CDR1 SGHTA and CDR2 FQGTGA. The CDR3 extends over 9 residues, inclusive of both ends. The CDR3 sequence: CASSLRLAG.

A few counts support this clonotype. V is TRBV5-1 and J is TRBJ2-3, with D tentatively TRBD1 (6 bases). Germline CDR1 is SGHRS and CDR2 is YFSETQ. The CDR3 is made up of 15 amino acids. V shed 0 bases and J shed 2 bases, with 10 bases lying between them. The CDR3: CASSLAGHITDTQYF. The DNA of the CDR3 is TGCGCCAGCAGCTTGGCGGGACACATCACAGATACGCAGTATTTT.

This chain links TRBV20-1 with TRBJ1-5, with D perhaps matching TRBD2 (5 bases). Gene TRBJ2-3 matches the end of the DNA better, so the J call may be wrong. The CDR3 spans 14 residues. The germline gives CDR1 DFQATT, CDR2 SNEGSKA (reference sequence). CDR3 protein: CSASHLRVRRTQYF. The CDR3 DNA is TGCAGTGCTAGTCACCTTAGGGTTAGGAGGACGCAGTATTTT.

Many counts were recorded for this clonotype. The J gene is TRBJ2-7, the V gene TRBV29-1; no firm D call. The CDR3 covers 13 residues. With 4 bases removed from V and 2 bases from J, the gap between germline ends came to 12 bases. The V gene's germline CDR1 is SQVTM and CDR2 ANQGSEA. The CDR3 region is CSVGANPTYEQYF. CDR3 bases: TGCAGCGTTGGGGCTAATCCGACCTACGAGCAGTACTTC.

This clonotype was recorded many times. The chain joins TRBV10-3 to TRBJ2-2; no clear D gene. With 0 bases removed from V and 1 base from J, the gap between germline ends came to 9 bases. The CDR3 length is 16 residues. Germline CDR1 is ENHRY and CDR2 is SYGVKD. The CDR3 protein is CAISESGIWNTGELFF. In DNA, the CDR3 is TGTGCCATCAGTGAGTCAGGGATTTGGAACACCGGGGAGCTGTTTTTT.

This clonotype showed up just a few times. The chain carries TRBV11-2 and TRBJ1-2, with 7 bases aligning to TRBD1. V was clipped by 0 bases and J by 3 bases; unmatched bases: 1. CDR1 is SGHAT and CDR2 is FQNNGV in the germline V gene. This CDR3 spans 14 amino acids. The CDR3 region has the DNA TGTGCCAGCAGCTTAGAGGGGACAGACTATGGCTACACCTTC. Protein: CASSLEGTDYGYTF.

V is TRBV20-1 and J is TRBJ1-1, with D unclear. This CDR3 is built from 13 residues. From germline, CDR1 is DFQATT and CDR2 SNEGSKA (reference sequence). V was clipped by 2 bases and J by 1 base, with 8 bases between them. The CDR3 loop reads CSARYRANTEAFF. DNA of the CDR3: TGCAGTGCTAGATATAGGGCGAACACTGAAGCTTTCTTT.

The CDR3 nucleotides read TGTGCCATCAGGAAGGGACAGGGCCCCACCGGGGAGCTGTTTTTT. Its translation: CAIRKGQGPTGELFF. The chain has TRBV10-3 and TRBJ2-2; TRBD1 matches at 9 bases. Germline CDR1 and CDR2: ENHRY and SYGVKD. This CDR3 spans 15 amino acids. V shed 6 bases and J 4 bases; nucleotides not matched to a gene: 6.

The gene calls are TRBV19 and TRBJ2-7; D might be TRBD2 (5 bases). In germline, CDR1 is LNHDA, CDR2 SQIVND (reference sequence). V lost 9 bases and J 2 bases, leaving 23 bases between the germline ends. This CDR3 contains 16 residues. The CDR3 is CASSPRERATPYEQYF. The DNA of the CDR3 is TGTGCCAGCTCCCCGAGGGAACGGGCTACCCCCTACGAGCAGTACTTC.

V usage is TRBV9 and J usage is TRBJ2-5, with a tentative D call TRBD2 (5 bases). The last part of the DNA fits TRBJ2-1 better; the J call may be wrong. CDR1 and CDR2 from the germline V gene are SGDLS and YYNGEE. The CDR3 sequence is 13 residues long. CDR3 protein: CASSSRDYNEQFF. CDR3 DNA: TGTGCCAGCAGCAGCCGGGACTACAATGAGCAGTTCTTC.

This rearrangement joins TRBV9 to TRBJ2-7; 7 positions match TRBD1. Germline trimming cut 5 bases from V and 6 bases from J; bases unmatched to any gene: 11. The CDR3 loop spans 14 amino acids. Per the germline V gene, CDR1 is SGDLS and CDR2 is YYNGEE. DNA of the CDR3: TGTGCCAGCAGTTCATCGGGACAGTCACCCGAGCAGTACTTC. Its translation: CASSSSGQSPEQYF.

A word on this clonotype: It may be a read error: a sequence one base away is much more abundant. The chain uses TRBV6-6 and TRBJ1-4; unclear D gene. The V gene's germline CDR1 is MNHNY and CDR2 SVGAGI (reference sequence). The CDR3 has 15 residues. CDR3 in amino acids: CVSSDPVTTNEKLFF. CDR3 bases: TGTGTCAGCAGTGACCCGGTAACAACTAATGAAAAACTGTTTTTT.